Listed here are 21 T cell receptor beta chains from one sample, sequenced in a study of T cells expressing NK-cell markers. For each CDR3 protein, TCRdb gives one entry from its re-call of the 5' RACE reads, without DNA. This specimen shows about 190,000 distinct CDR3 sequences; the ten leading clones hold around 20%. Specimen: blood T cells: a sorted CD56 or NKG2C T cell subset, CD4+ or CD8+ T cells, or bulk PBMC T cells (not recorded which). All receptors come from a man aged 18 to 69 in good health.

V usage is TRBV4-2 and J usage is TRBJ2-7; the D call of TRBD2 rests on TCRdb alone, since no DNA is present to check it. The germline CDR1 and CDR2 sequences are LGHNA and YNFKEQ. The CDR3 contains 15 residues. The CDR3 protein is CASSQVEGLSYEQYF.

V is TRBV7-8 and J is TRBJ2-2; as DNA is missing, the TRBD1 call by TCRdb cannot be tested. Germline values: CDR1 SGHVS, CDR2 FQNEAQ. The CDR3 contains 15 residues. The CDR3: CASSQGQVVTGELFF.

The rearrangement links TRBV6-1 to TRBJ1-2; the D call of TRBD1 rests on TCRdb alone, since no DNA is present to check it. The germline CDR1 and CDR2 sequences are MNHNS and SASEGT. The CDR3 totals 14 residues. The CDR3 loop is CASSELHTGYGYTF.

The chain joins TRBV4-1 to TRBJ1-2; the TCRdb call, TRBD1, lacks DNA for checking. The CDR3 is 16 amino acids. From germline, CDR1 is MGHRA and CDR2 YSYEKL. CDR3 amino acids: CASSLPATGSNYGYTF.

This chain connects TRBV28 to TRBJ2-1; TCRdb's D gene call, TRBD1, goes unchecked for lack of DNA. There are 15 residues in the CDR3. CDR1 is MDHEN, CDR2 SYDVKM, per germline. The CDR3 loop reads CASSDRQGTYNEQFF. The variable domain in full, completed from reference TRBV28 and TRBJ2-1, reads DVKVTQSSRYLVKRTGEKVFLECVQDMDHENMFWYRQDPGLGLRLIYFSYDVKMKEKGDIPEGYSVSREKKERFSLILESASTNQTSMYLCASSDRQGTYNEQFFGPGTRLTVL.

The chain recombines TRBV20-1 with TRBJ2-3; TCRdb selects TRBD1, and the lack of DNA leaves this call unchecked. CDR3 size: 14 residues. Per the germline V gene, CDR1 is DFQATT and CDR2 is SNEGSKA (reference sequence). CDR3 loop: CSARDLGTTDTQYF.

The chain employs TRBV11-1 and TRBJ2-3; TCRdb proposes TRBD2, but this gene call is untestable without DNA. The CDR3 spans 21 residues. Germline V lookup: CDR1 SGHAT, CDR2 FQDESV (reference sequence). The CDR3 loop reads CASSFERDTSGGPSTPDTQYF.

The V and J genes are TRBV7-9 and TRBJ2-1; TCRdb reports TRBD1, a call that lacks DNA to check it against. Per germline, CDR1 SEHNR and CDR2 FQNEAQ (reference sequence). The CDR3 is 13 amino acids. This CDR3 is CASSQDRVNEQFF.

This chain connects TRBV20-1 to TRBJ1-5; with no DNA, the TCRdb D assignment of TRBD1 cannot be verified. Looked up from germline, CDR1 is DFQATT and CDR2 is SNEGSKA (reference sequence). The CDR3 length is 17 residues. CDR3 in amino acids: CSALPLATGRSGQPQHF.

The genes are TRBV5-1 and TRBJ2-7; TCRdb calls TRBD1, which cannot be checked without DNA. This CDR3 contains 15 residues. Germline V lookup: CDR1 SGHRS, CDR2 YFSETQ. The CDR3 sequence: CASSLGADRGYEQYF.

V gene TRBV13 combines with J gene TRBJ1-1; the TRBD1 assignment by TCRdb is unverifiable without DNA. From germline, CDR1 is PRHDT and CDR2 FYEKMQ (reference sequence). This CDR3 has 15 residues. This CDR3 reads CASSLPGSANTEAFF.

V usage is TRBV4-1 and J usage is TRBJ1-1; TCRdb calls TRBD1, which cannot be checked without DNA. From germline, CDR1 is MGHRA and CDR2 YSYEKL. This CDR3 region has 16 residues. CDR3 sequence reads: CASSQDRAGSNTEAFF.

This chain connects TRBV19 to TRBJ2-2; TCRdb lists TRBD1, though no DNA is available to test this call. This CDR3 region has 15 residues. Germline values: CDR1 LNHDA, CDR2 SQIVND (reference sequence). The CDR3 loop reads CASSIGTGGFGELFF.

V and J are TRBV5-5 and TRBJ1-4; TCRdb picks TRBD1, but there is no DNA to check that call. Germline V gene sequence: CDR1 SGHKS, CDR2 YYEKEE (reference sequence). There are 14 residues in the CDR3. CDR3 residues: CASSLLRDEGKLFF.

The rearrangement links TRBV25-1 to TRBJ1-4; the D call from TCRdb, TRBD1, cannot be confirmed without DNA. This CDR3 region has 15 residues. Germline CDR1 and CDR2: MGHDK and SYGVNS. Here the CDR3 reads CASSEFRGRNEKLFF.

The gene calls are TRBV19 and TRBJ2-1; the D call of TRBD1 rests on TCRdb alone, since no DNA is present to check it. This CDR3 spans 16 amino acids. CDR1 is LNHDA and CDR2 is SQIVND in the germline V gene (reference sequence). CDR3 amino acids: CASSIGPQQGINEQFF.

The CDR3 reads CASSRTGNNYNEQFF. The chain uses TRBV6-1 and TRBJ2-1; as DNA is missing, the TRBD1 call by TCRdb cannot be tested. Germline V CDR1 and CDR2: MNHNS, SASEGT. The CDR3 runs to 15 residues.

The chain is built from TRBV5-1 and TRBJ1-2; TCRdb's D call, TRBD1, is unchecked because there is no DNA. CDR1 is SGHRS and CDR2 is YFSETQ in the germline V gene. This CDR3 contains 15 residues. The CDR3 region is CASSLTGESSYGYTF.

The rearrangement links TRBV5-1 to TRBJ1-5. This CDR3 contains 15 residues. Germline-derived CDR1 and CDR2 are SGHRS and YFSETQ. CDR3 region: CASSLGEGLGQPQHF.

The chain uses TRBV4-2 and TRBJ2-7. CDR1 LGHNA and CDR2 YNFKEQ come from the germline V gene. The CDR3 length is 14 residues. The CDR3 loop is CASSFSRGLYEQYF.

The gene calls are TRBV9 and TRBJ1-5; TCRdb names TRBD1, which stays unverified in the absence of DNA. CDR1 is SGDLS and CDR2 is YYNGEE in the germline V gene. This CDR3 contains 14 residues. CDR3 in amino acids: CASSPGGGSEPQHF. Full variable domain (remainder filled in from reference TRBV9 and TRBJ1-5): DSGVTQTPKHLITATGQRVTLRCSPRSGDLSVYWYQQSLDQGLQFLIQYYNGEERAKGNILERFSAQQFPDLHSELNLSSLELGDSALYFCASSPGGGSEPQHFGDGTRLSIL.